Listed below are T cell receptor beta chains from one sample, sequenced in a study of blood T cell repertoires in COVID-19. TCRdb keeps only in-frame clones here, not all; method: immunoSEQ multiplex PCR. Of roughly 38,000 clones listed, more than 70% were seen once; the top ten hold approximately 59%. The sample was peripheral blood. The receptors originated from an older man with acute or convalescent COVID-19. Both conserved end residues are trimmed from each CDR3.

>TRBV19
ASSRAGGGSYNEQF
>TRBV5-1
ASSQGGSTDTQY
>TRBV27
ASSFVAGYEQY
>TRBV11-2
ASSLVLETSGEQF
>TRBV18
ASSPRENEKLF
>TRBV6-1
ASSDLSGKETQY
>TRBV29-1
SVDMPLGTSRYETQY
>TRBV7-9
ASSFWGTGANQPQH
>TRBV11-2
ASSLDRRGAIISPLH
>TRBV19
ASSMAGGYQGPVLT
>TRBV5-6
ASSPEGADDTEAF
>TRBV10-3
AISESGATNTGELF
>TRBV2
ASSEARGGTGELF
>TRBV25-1
ASSPADRGTEAF
>TRBV7-2
ASSFDGSYNSPLH
>TRBV19
ASTPGQGYWNSPLH
>TRBV30
AWSVLAGVGGELF
>TRBV19
ASSISSGSGANVLT
>TRBV6-5
ASRRQGFYTDTQY
>TRBV19
ASSIPQGDGTDTQY
>TRBV7-2
ASSNRETQY
>TRBV18
ASSPIRQPNEKLF